Listed below are T cell receptor beta chains from one sample, sequenced in a study of Tregs in tolerant kidney transplant recipients. Profiled with immunoSEQ multiplex PCR; TCRdb holds only in-frame clones, not every one. The repertoire holds some 55,000 clones, with roughly 85% as singletons. The input for sequencing was Tregs from blood, taken before the transplant. Receptor source: a human donor who received a combined kidney and bone marrow transplant. Each CDR3 is given with its conserved first and last residue. The D gene is left open where the match is weak. A row's size may be missing; if present it is once, few, many or a size class.

.	.	TRBV20-1	TRBJ2-7	TGCAGTGCTAGTATCCCCGAGCAGTACTTC	CSASIPEQYF
.	.	TRBV7-8	TRBJ2-7	TGTGCCAGCAGCTTAAGGGTAGCGGCCTCCTACGAGCAGTACTTC	CASSLRVAASYEQYF
TRBD1	.	TRBV7-9	TRBJ1-1	TGTGCCAGCAGCGATAGAAGAAACAGGGGCACTGAAGCTTTCTTT	CASSDRRNRGTEAFF
TRBD1	once	TRBV6-5	TRBJ1-1	TGTGCCAGCAGCACTAGACAGGGCAGGGGCACTGAAGCTTTCTTT	CASSTRQGRGTEAFF
TRBD1	.	TRBV6-5	TRBJ1-2	TGTGCCAGCACTACTCAAAGACAGGGCGCCTATGGCTACACCTTC	CASTTQRQGAYGYTF
TRBD1	.	TRBV28	TRBJ2-1	TGTGCCAGCACCTCCGAGGGGGCTTCCTACAATGAGCAGTTCTTC	CASTSEGASYNEQFF
.	.	TRBV9	TRBJ1-4	TGTGCCAGCAGCGCCGGACCAGGCAATTATAATGAAAAACTGTTTTTT	CASSAGPGNYNEKLFF
TRBD2	.	TRBV19	TRBJ2-7	TGTGCCAGTAGTATCCCCGGGACTAGCGGGGGGCATGGCGAGCAGTACTTC	CASSIPGTSGGHGEQYF
TRBD1	.	TRBV29-1	TRBJ2-7	TGCAGCGTGGGGAGGACAGGGGGCATTTACGAGCAGTACTTC	CSVGRTGGIYEQYF
.	.	TRBV25-1	TRBJ1-2	TGTGCCAGCAGTGCCGGAGGTCCACCAAGCGTCTACACCTTC	CASSAGGPPSVYTF
.	.	TRBV10-2	TRBJ2-5	TGCGCCAGCAGTGAGTCAGGCTCGGCTTCGGAGACCCAGTACTTC	CASSESGSASETQYF
TRBD1	.	TRBV2	TRBJ1-2	TGTGCCAGCAGTCTAGGACAGGGAAGTGGTGGCTACACCTTC	CASSLGQGSGGYTF
.	.	TRBV7-2	TRBJ2-5	TGTGCCAGCAGCTTAGGGGCAGCGGAGACCCAGTACTTC	CASSLGAAETQYF
.	.	TRBV27	TRBJ1-2	TGTGCCAGCAGCATGGACGGAACCTATGGCTACACCTTC	CASSMDGTYGYTF
TRBD1	once	TRBV5-1	TRBJ1-2	TGCGCCAGCAGCTTGGAGGGACAGGGGTTCGGGGGCTACACCTTC	CASSLEGQGFGGYTF
.	once	TRBV28	TRBJ1-2	TGTGCCAGCAGCCCGACAGCAAACTATGGCTACACCTTC	CASSPTANYGYTF
.	.	TRBV2	TRBJ2-7	TGTGCCAGCAACCGGGCTCGGGGAGACGAGCAGTACTTC	CASNRARGDEQYF
.	.	TRBV6-1	TRBJ1-4	TGTGCCAGCAGTCCTCGCTCCGGTGAAAAACTGTTTTTT	CASSPRSGEKLFF
.	.	TRBV15	TRBJ2-5	.	CATSRELLAQGEQYF
TRBD2	.	TRBV5-6	TRBJ2-1	TGTGCCAGCAGCTTCGGACTAGTTAATGAGCAGTTCTTC	CASSFGLVNEQFF
TRBD1	few	TRBV19	TRBJ1-5	TGTGCCAGTACCCCTTGGGACAGCCGGACCCAGCATTTT	CASTPWDSRTQHF
.	.	TRBV28	TRBJ2-3	TGTGCCAGCAGAACGCAGGGGATCATCACAGATACGCAGTATTTT	CASRTQGIITDTQYF
.	few	TRBV6-6	TRBJ1-1	TGTGCCAGCAGTTACTCCTGGGGGGACACTGAAGCTTTCTTT	CASSYSWGDTEAFF
TRBD1	.	TRBV11-2	TRBJ1-6	TGTGCCAGCAGCTCCCCCGGCGGGACAGGGTTCTTT	CASSSPGGTGFF
.	.	TRBV5-1	TRBJ2-7	TGCGCCAGCAGCTTGGCCTTGGGAGCCGAGGAGCAGTACTTC	CASSLALGAEEQYF
.	.	TRBV6-1	TRBJ2-7	TGTGCCATGCGAGACAGAGCCCACGAGCAGTACTTC	CAMRDRAHEQYF